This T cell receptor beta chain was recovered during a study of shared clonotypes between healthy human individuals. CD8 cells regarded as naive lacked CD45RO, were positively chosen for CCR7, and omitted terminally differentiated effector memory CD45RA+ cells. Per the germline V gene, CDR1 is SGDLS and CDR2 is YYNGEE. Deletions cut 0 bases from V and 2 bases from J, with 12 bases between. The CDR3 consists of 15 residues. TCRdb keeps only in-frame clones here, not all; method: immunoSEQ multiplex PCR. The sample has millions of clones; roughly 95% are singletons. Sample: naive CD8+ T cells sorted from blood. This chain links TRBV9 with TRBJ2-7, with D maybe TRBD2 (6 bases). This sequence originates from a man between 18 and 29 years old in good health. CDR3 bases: TGTGCCAGCAGCGTAGATGGAGGGGTCACCTACGAGCAGTACTTC. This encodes CASSVDGGVTYEQYF.